These 18 T cell receptor beta chains originate from one sample sequenced in a study of shared clonotypes between healthy human individuals. Using immunoSEQ multiplex PCR, the repertoire was profiled, and TCRdb retains in-frame clones only, with some absent. Of millions of clones detected, about 95% appear once; the ten largest clones hold 0.85% to 1.3%. Naive CD8 cells comprised CD45RO-negative, CCR7-positively selected cells, excluding terminally differentiated effector memory CD45RA+ cells. The sample comprised naive CD8+ T cells sorted from blood. The origin of the receptors is a young man in good health.

V usage is TRBV27 and J usage is TRBJ2-7; D unresolved. This CDR3 spans 13 amino acids. CDR1 is MNHEY, CDR2 SMNVEV, per germline (reference sequence). Trimming stripped 5 bases from V and 5 bases from J, with 13 bases between. Here the CDR3 reads CASSPWSRDEQYF. CDR3 nucleotide sequence: TGTGCCAGCAGTCCTTGGTCACGGGACGAGCAGTACTTC.

The chain is built from TRBV7-9 and TRBJ1-2; no reliable D call. Germline CDR1 reads SEHNR; CDR2 reads FQNEAQ (reference sequence). This CDR3 is 15 amino acids long. V was clipped by 5 bases and J by 3 bases, with 16 bases between them. The CDR3 DNA reads TGTGCCAGCAGCCAACTAGGCTTTACCGACTATGGCTACACCTTC. Residues: CASSQLGFTDYGYTF.

A remark on this clone: Other DNA variants within this sample encode the same CDR3. V gene TRBV6-1 combines with J gene TRBJ2-7; no clear D. The CDR3 is 11 residues long. Germline V gene sequence: CDR1 MNHNS, CDR2 SASEGT. Trimming cost V 2 bases and J 6 bases, with 5 bases left between them. CDR3 loop: CASSEIGEQYF. The CDR3 DNA sequence: TGTGCCAGCAGTGAAATAGGCGAGCAGTACTTC.

V usage is TRBV11-2 and J usage is TRBJ2-3, with 10 bases lining up with TRBD2. This CDR3 comprises 16 residues. With 8 bases clipped from V and 6 bases from J, the junction kept 14 bases outside the gene matches. Germline loops: CDR1 SGHAT, CDR2 FQNNGV. CDR3 in amino acids: CASHELSGTSADTQYF. CDR3 DNA sequence: TGTGCCAGCCACGAACTTTCAGGGACTAGCGCCGATACGCAGTATTTT.

The chain joins TRBV27 to TRBJ2-1, with 14 bases that match TRBD2. CDR1 and CDR2 (germline): MNHEY, SMNVEV (reference sequence). There are 18 residues in the CDR3. With 5 bases clipped from V and 2 bases from J, the junction kept 8 bases outside the gene matches. CDR3 in DNA: TGTGCCAGCAGTCCACCGGGACTAGCGGGGGCCGCCTACAATGAGCAGTTCTTC. Amino acid sequence: CASSPPGLAGAAYNEQFF.

This clone showed up just once. The CDR3 spells CASSLLAGPWNEQFF. The CDR3 nucleotides are TGCGCCAGCAGCCTACTAGCGGGACCTTGGAATGAGCAGTTCTTC. The chain is built from TRBV4-3 and TRBJ2-1; 10 bases are a match to TRBD2. The germline V gene encodes CDR1 LGHNA and CDR2 YSLEER. With 4 bases clipped from V and 7 bases from J, the junction kept 7 bases outside the gene matches. There are 15 residues in the CDR3.

The chain carries TRBV4-1 and TRBJ1-2; no clear D gene. The length of the CDR3 is 17 residues. V shed 0 bases and J shed 1 base, with 15 bases lying between them. In germline, CDR1 is MGHRA, CDR2 YSYEKL. CDR3 region: CASSQDVRNGVNYGYTF. In nucleotides, the CDR3 is TGCGCCAGCAGCCAAGATGTGCGAAATGGGGTTAACTATGGCTACACCTTC.

The chain couples TRBV19 to TRBJ1-2; possibly TRBD1 for D (6 bases). This CDR3 comprises 14 residues. The germline V and J ends were trimmed by 3 bases and 6 bases, with 14 bases remaining between them. The germline CDR1 and CDR2 sequences are LNHDA and SQIVND (reference sequence). CDR3 coding DNA: TGTGCCAGTAGTATCCCCCCCGGGGGCGATGGCTACACCTTC. It yields the protein CASSIPPGGDGYTF.

V and J are TRBV30 and TRBJ2-3; 9 nucleotides line up with TRBD2. CDR1 and CDR2 (germline): GTSNPN, SVGIG (reference sequence). The ends lost 6 bases at V and 5 bases at J; junction bases unmatched: 15. This CDR3 spans 16 amino acids. CDR3 region: CACEAGGPSTRDTQYF. The CDR3 DNA is TGTGCCTGTGAAGCGGGAGGACCCAGCACACGAGATACGCAGTATTTT.

This clone appeared a single time. This chain connects TRBV28 to TRBJ2-2, with D possibly matching TRBD1 (6 bases). V was shortened by 4 bases and J by 5 bases, with 17 bases between the two germline ends. CDR3 length equals 16 residues. Germline CDR1 is MDHEN and CDR2 is SYDVKM. The CDR3 reads CASSSSQGPTTGELFF. The CDR3 DNA reads as TGTGCCAGCAGTTCCTCCCAGGGGCCAACAACCGGGGAGCTGTTTTTT.

The chain links TRBV11-3 to TRBJ1-2; TRBD1 matches at 7 bases. The CDR3 covers 13 residues. V lost 4 bases, J lost 5 bases, and 4 bases stayed unmatched. The germline gives CDR1 SGHNT, CDR2 YENEEA. The CDR3 loop reads CASSYSTGYGYTF. The CDR3 DNA is TGTGCCAGCAGCTACTCGACAGGGTATGGCTACACCTTC.

The V call is TRBV28, the J call TRBJ1-3; possible D gene TRBD1, 5 bases. The CDR3 has 18 residues. V gave up 3 bases and J gave up 0 bases, with 18 bases separating them. Germline CDR1 and CDR2: MDHEN and SYDVKM. The CDR3 DNA reads as TGTGCCAGCAGTTTTAGGGGCGCGGGGAGCGTCTCTGGAAACACCATATATTTT. Protein: CASSFRGAGSVSGNTIYF.

This clone appeared a single time. This rearrangement joins TRBV5-4 to TRBJ2-2, with 10 bases that match TRBD1. Trimming removed 4 bases from V and 2 bases from J; junction bases left unmatched: 5. From germline, CDR1 is SGHNT and CDR2 YYREEE (reference sequence). The CDR3 is 16 residues long. The CDR3 spells CASSPGQGENTGELFF. The CDR3 nucleotides are TGTGCCAGCAGCCCCGGACAGGGGGAAAACACCGGGGAGCTGTTTTTT. The variable domain in full, completed from reference TRBV5-4 and TRBJ2-2, reads ETGVTQSPTHLIKTRGQQVTLRCSSQSGHNTVSWYQQALGQGPQFIFQYYREEENGRGNFPPRFSGLQFPNYSSELNVNALELDDSALYLCASSPGQGENTGELFFGEGSRLTVL.

J is TRBJ2-7 and V is TRBV4-1; the D gene is possibly TRBD2 (5 bases). Germline CDR1 is MGHRA and CDR2 is YSYEKL. This CDR3 region has 14 residues. The V end lost 1 base, the J end lost 5 bases, and 12 bases lay between the germline ends. CDR3 residues: CASSQGPGFDEQYF. CDR3 DNA: TGCGCCAGCAGCCAAGGTCCGGGGTTTGACGAGCAGTACTTC.

The rearrangement uses TRBV6-5 and TRBJ2-1, with a possible D match to TRBD2 (6 bases). Deletions cut 5 bases from V and 10 bases from J, with 21 bases between. Per the germline V gene, CDR1 is MNHEY and CDR2 is SVGAGI. The CDR3 is 15 amino acids. The CDR3 sequence: CASSPEMALADEQFF. Written as DNA, the CDR3 is TGTGCCAGCAGTCCAGAGATGGCTTTAGCGGACGAGCAGTTCTTC.

This clone was recorded once. The V gene is TRBV9, the J gene TRBJ2-1; D uncertain. Germline CDR1 is SGDLS and CDR2 is YYNGEE. This CDR3 has 14 residues. V gave up 0 bases and J gave up 8 bases, with 12 bases separating them. Here the CDR3 DNA reads TGTGCCAGCAGCGTAGAGGGTCTAGAAGATGAGCAGTTCTTC. Translation: CASSVEGLEDEQFF.

The genes are TRBV7-2 and TRBJ1-3; D not resolved. The CDR3 spans 15 residues. Germline V lookup: CDR1 SGHTA, CDR2 FQGNSA. V was pared by 7 bases and J by 0 bases, with 13 bases between. The CDR3 sequence: CASTWDGSSGNTIYF. CDR3 DNA: TGTGCCAGCACCTGGGATGGGAGCTCTGGAAACACCATATATTTT.

This clone was seen a single time. V is TRBV5-6 and J is TRBJ2-5; possibly TRBD2 for D (6 bases). V was shortened by 2 bases and J by 5 bases, with 13 bases between the two germline ends. Germline CDR1 is SGHDT and CDR2 is YYEEEE. The CDR3 extends over 14 amino acids. Written as DNA, the CDR3 is TGTGCCAGCAGCTTAGTGGGACTTGATGAGACCCAGTACTTC. This codes for CASSLVGLDETQYF.